The table lists the clone carrying this T cell receptor beta chain with many counts. Unique molecular identifiers featured in how the TCRbeta library was prepared. TCRdb recomputed calls from the PCR reads with MiXCR, one row per CDR3 protein. The sample lists about 400,000 distinct CDR3 sequences, just over 20% occurring once. This sample was taken from a study of T-cell reconstitution after alpha-beta-depleted transplantation in children. CDR1 and CDR2 (germline): DFQATT, SNEGSKA (reference sequence). The CDR3 totals 13 residues. The germline V and J ends were trimmed by 6 bases and 5 bases, with 14 bases remaining between them.

The sequencing used PBMCs from the stem cell graft donor, collected from the stem cell graft. The clonotype originates from a human donor who donated a stem cell graft to a child with acute myeloid leukemia. The chain couples TRBV20-1 to TRBJ2-1; the D gene is possibly TRBD2 (6 bases). DNA for the CDR3: TGCAGTGCCTGGATAGCGGCCCACAATGAGCAGTTCTTC. It encodes CSAWIAAHNEQFF.